These 21 T cell receptor beta chains were all obtained from the same sample, sequenced in a study of persistence of HIV-infected CD4 T cells. The libraries were made with immunoSEQ version 4 in survey mode. Generated by immunoSEQ multiplex PCR, the TCRdb table keeps only in-frame clones and is missing some. The repertoire holds tens of thousands of clones, with approximately 80% as singletons. An overlapping HIV-1 Gag peptide pool stimulated these cells at about 1 ug/peptide/mL. CD40L/CD69 double-negative CD45RO-high memory CD4+ T cells were collected. Antigens for these TCRs are unknown. Sequences were derived from CD4+ T cells sorted from PBMCs after roughly 18-hour stimulation, sampled from a patient who received antiretroviral therapy. These receptors were taken from an adult man with HIV who was CMV-seropositive.

The V and J genes are TRBV7-8 and TRBJ1-3, with no clear D. The CDR3 extends over 15 amino acids. Germline V gives CDR1 SGHVS, CDR2 FQNEAQ. The V gene lost 8 bases and the J gene lost 4 bases, with 18 bases spanning the gap. CDR3 residues: CASGYPTTAGNTIYF. CDR3 sequence (DNA): TGTGCCAGCGGATACCCGACCACGGCGGGAAACACCATATATTTT.

This chain joins TRBV18 and TRBJ1-5; no clear D. V lost 2 bases and J 0 bases, leaving 8 bases between the germline ends. This CDR3 is 15 amino acids long. The germline V gene has CDR1 KGHSH and CDR2 LQKENI. CDR3: CASSPSISSNQPQHF. The CDR3 region has the DNA TGTGCCAGCTCACCAAGTATCAGTAGCAATCAGCCCCAGCATTTT.

The V and J genes are TRBV29-1 and TRBJ2-5; TRBD2 matches at 13 bases. Germline V gene data show CDR1 as SQVTM and CDR2 as ANQGSEA. This CDR3 has 14 residues. Losses at the gene ends were 8 bases for V and 5 bases for J; bases not matched to a gene: 8. The CDR3 sequence is CSLRLAGGGETQYF. In DNA, the CDR3 is TGCAGCCTACGACTAGCGGGGGGCGGGGAGACCCAGTACTTC.

This clone was seen a handful of times. Written as DNA, the CDR3 is TGTGCCGCAAGAGCGATTACAGGGGGAGATTCACCCCTCCACTTT. This encodes CAARAITGGDSPLHF. The J gene is TRBJ1-6, the V gene TRBV10-3; the match to TRBD1 covers 8 bases. V dropped 11 bases and J dropped 8; count of bases not matched to a gene: 14. CDR3 length: 15 residues. Germline lookup yields CDR1 ENHRY and CDR2 SYGVKD.

This clone has more than one count but fewer than ten. The chain recombines TRBV19 with TRBJ2-2; D is perhaps TRBD1 or TRBD2 (5 bases each). The germline CDR1 and CDR2 sequences are LNHDA and SQIVND (reference sequence). With 7 bases removed from V and 9 bases from J, the gap between germline ends came to 15 bases. The CDR3 contains 13 residues. The CDR3 region has the DNA TGTGCCAGTAAAATCGGGGCCTCGAGGGAGCTGTTTTTT. Its protein product is CASKIGASRELFF.

This chain connects TRBV19 to TRBJ1-4, with D unresolved. The germline V gene encodes CDR1 LNHDA and CDR2 SQIVND (reference sequence). Trimming took 5 bases from V and 12 from J, leaving 16 bases between them. CDR3 size: 13 residues. Here the CDR3 DNA reads TGTGCCAGTAGTGGTGGACCCATTGCGGAACTGTTTTTT. It codes for CASSGGPIAELFF.

By sample fraction, this clone is medium-sized. The chain has TRBV12-3 or TRBV12-4 and TRBJ2-7, with 8 positions matching TRBD1. This CDR3 has 12 residues. V was clipped by 9 bases and J by 6 bases; unmatched bases: 7. The CDR3 DNA follows: TGTGCCAGTGGGACAGGTTTAGGCGAGCAGTACTTC. Translating it yields CASGTGLGEQYF.

V and J are TRBV27 and TRBJ1-2, with D perhaps matching TRBD1 (5 bases). CDR1 and CDR2 from the germline V gene are MNHEY and SMNVEV (reference sequence). Trimming removed 6 bases at V and 1 base at J, with 9 bases between. The CDR3 totals 13 residues. The CDR3 sequence is CASSTGHNYGYTF. In DNA, the CDR3 is TGTGCCAGCAGCACAGGCCATAACTATGGCTACACCTTC.

This clone was seen a handful of times. J is TRBJ1-2 and V is TRBV4-3; D not certain. The germline V and J ends were trimmed by 0 bases and 2 bases, with 10 bases remaining between them. Germline lookup yields CDR1 LGHNA and CDR2 YSLEER. The CDR3 is 15 residues long. The CDR3 region is CASSQEARQNYGYTF. Here the CDR3 DNA reads TGCGCCAGCAGCCAAGAGGCCAGGCAGAACTATGGCTACACCTTC.

This clone occurred a few times. The gene calls are TRBV6-2 or TRBV6-3 and TRBJ2-2; 11 nucleotides match TRBD1. After removal of 2 bases from V and 6 bases from J, the junction contained 8 bases not matched to a gene. The CDR3 is 17 amino acids. Germline loops: CDR1 MNHEY, CDR2 SVGEGT. CDR3 DNA: TGTGCCAGCAGTTACCCGGAGGACAGGGGGCCCTCCGGGGAGCTGTTTTTT. This translates into CASSYPEDRGPSGELFF.

The chain is built from TRBV5-4 and TRBJ2-7, with TRBD1 matching over 7 bases. V shed 4 bases and J 5 bases; nucleotides not matched to a gene: 6. There are 13 residues in the CDR3. The V gene's germline CDR1 is SGHNT and CDR2 YYREEE (reference sequence). The CDR3 coding sequence is TGTGCCAGCAGCCTTAAGGGGGCTCACGAGCAGTACTTC. It is translated as CASSLKGAHEQYF.

The chain combines TRBV6-1 with TRBJ1-5; D is possibly TRBD1 (6 bases). This CDR3 comprises 16 residues. The V gene lost 2 bases and the J gene lost 1 base, with 12 bases spanning the gap. CDR1 and CDR2 from the germline V gene are MNHNS and SASEGT. CDR3 in DNA: TGTGCCAGCAGTGAAACTGGGGGCGGAAGCAATCAGCCCCAGCATTTT. Its translation is CASSETGGGSNQPQHF.

The chain combines TRBV11-1 with TRBJ2-2; TRBD2 aligns across 12 bases. Looked up from germline, CDR1 is SGHAT and CDR2 is FQDESV (reference sequence). Trimming cost V 6 bases and J 7 bases; bases outside gene matches: 6. There are 15 residues in the CDR3. CDR3 DNA: TGTGCCAGCAGTCGGACTAGCGGGGTTGGCGGGGAGCTGTTTTTT. It yields the protein CASSRTSGVGGELFF.

The chain has TRBV19 and TRBJ2-2; 12 nucleotides line up with TRBD2. The CDR3 length is 16 residues. The ends lost 4 bases at V and 4 bases at J; junction bases unmatched: 4. The V gene's germline CDR1 is LNHDA and CDR2 SQIVND (reference sequence). The CDR3 loop is CASSRLAGGPTGELFF. DNA for the CDR3: TGTGCCAGTAGTAGGCTAGCGGGGGGGCCCACCGGGGAGCTGTTTTTT.

The V and J genes are TRBV5-1 and TRBJ2-3, with TRBD2 matching over 15 bases. Germline V gives CDR1 SGHRS, CDR2 YFSETQ. V shed 4 bases, J shed 2 bases, and the junction held 11 bases outside the gene matches. The CDR3 is 19 amino acids. CDR3 amino acids: CASSGRTSGRASFTDTQYF. The DNA of the CDR3 is TGCGCCAGCAGCGGTCGGACTAGCGGGAGGGCCTCCTTCACAGATACGCAGTATTTT.

This clone was detected only once. The chain combines TRBV30 with TRBJ1-4; the D gene is possibly TRBD1 (6 bases). The CDR3 covers 13 residues. Per germline, CDR1 GTSNPN and CDR2 SVGIG (reference sequence). Trimming removed 2 bases from V and 7 bases from J, with 11 bases in between. In DNA form, the CDR3 reads TGTGCCTGGAGTCAGGGAGGGGGTGAAAAACTGTTTTTT. Protein: CAWSQGGGEKLFF.

The V gene is TRBV27, the J gene TRBJ1-2, with D perhaps TRBD1 (6 bases). The ends were cut back, 5 bases at V and 2 bases at J, with 15 bases in the middle. The CDR3 loop spans 15 amino acids. Germline V gives CDR1 MNHEY, CDR2 SMNVEV (reference sequence). Written as DNA, the CDR3 is TGTGCCAGCAGTCTCATCACAGGGAGGAACTATGGCTACACCTTC. Protein sequence: CASSLITGRNYGYTF.

V is TRBV7-9 and J is TRBJ1-2; D not resolved. The V and J ends lost 1 base and 0 bases respectively, with 12 bases between them. This CDR3 spans 16 amino acids. CDR1 SEHNR and CDR2 FQNEAQ come from the germline V gene (reference sequence). The CDR3 nucleotides are TGTGCCAGCAGCTTAGATCCGCGGCAAGCTAACTATGGCTACACCTTC. It specifies CASSLDPRQANYGYTF.

DNA for the CDR3: TGTGCCAGCAGCGTAGCTAGTGAACCCAGGGGAAAACTGTTTTTT. Amino acids: CASSVASEPRGKLFF. The chain links TRBV9 to TRBJ1-4, with D perhaps TRBD1 (6 bases). The CDR3 is made up of 15 amino acids. CDR1 is SGDLS and CDR2 is YYNGEE in the germline V gene. Trimming shortened V by 0 bases and J by 10 bases, and 16 bases separated the two germline ends.

On this clone: An end of the junction differs from the germline gene, which may be a read error. The chain joins TRBV25-1 to TRBJ2-7, with D possibly matching TRBD2 (6 bases). CDR1 MGHDK and CDR2 SYGVNS come from the germline V gene. CDR3 length equals 12 residues. Written as DNA, the CDR3 is TGTGCCAGCAGAAGGGACTCCCACGAGCAGTACTTC. Translated, it gives CASRRDSHEQYF.

The rearrangement uses TRBV2 and TRBJ1-2; the D gene is possibly TRBD1 (5 bases). V was trimmed by 7 bases and J by 0 bases, leaving 12 bases between them. This CDR3 spans 14 amino acids. The germline V gene has CDR1 SNHLY and CDR2 FYNNEI. CDR3 protein: CASTTGIANYGYTF. The CDR3 nucleotides read TGTGCCAGCACCACAGGCATAGCTAACTATGGCTACACCTTC.